The entry below describes one TCR beta chain. Germline V CDR1 and CDR2: MGHDK, SYGVNS. The CDR3 sequence is 12 residues long. The entry originates in a study of T cells expressing NK-cell markers. Overall study context: In the group of eight sequenced donors, seven were HCMV-seropositive and one was seronegative.

UMIs accompanied the 5'RACE template switching by which TCR beta cDNA was made. TCRdb reanalyzed the 5' RACE reads and collapses them to one entry per CDR3 protein, without DNA. The sample includes over 150,000 distinct CDR3 sequences. Sequenced sample: blood T cells: a sorted CD56 or NKG2C T cell subset, CD4+ or CD8+ T cells, or bulk PBMC T cells (not recorded which). This clonotype was obtained from a woman aged 45-65 years in good health. The chain has TRBV25-1 and TRBJ1-6. CDR3 protein: CASMGVGGPLHF.